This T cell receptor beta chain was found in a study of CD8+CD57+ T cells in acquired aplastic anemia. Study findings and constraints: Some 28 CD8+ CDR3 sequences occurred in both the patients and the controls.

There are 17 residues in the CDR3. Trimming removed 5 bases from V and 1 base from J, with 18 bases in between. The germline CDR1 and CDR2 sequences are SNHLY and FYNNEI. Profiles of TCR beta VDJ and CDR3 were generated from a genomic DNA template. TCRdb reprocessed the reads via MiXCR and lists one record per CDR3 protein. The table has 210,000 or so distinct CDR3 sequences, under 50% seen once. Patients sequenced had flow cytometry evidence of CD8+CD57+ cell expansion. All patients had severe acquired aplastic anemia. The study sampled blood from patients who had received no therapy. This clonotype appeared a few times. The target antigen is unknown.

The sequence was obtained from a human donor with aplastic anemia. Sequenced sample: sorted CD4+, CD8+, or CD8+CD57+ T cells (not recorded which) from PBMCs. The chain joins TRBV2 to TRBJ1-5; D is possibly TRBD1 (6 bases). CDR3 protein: CASSLSRQGGSNQPQHF. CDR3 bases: TGTGCCAGCAGTTTATCCCGACAAGGGGGGAGCAATCAGCCCCAGCATTTT.